This TCR beta chain was obtained from a study of PD-L1 blockade in urothelial cancer (dated 2017 in TCRdb). For the study in its entirety: Every patient began therapy around 2014 and was given atezolizumab 1,200 mg intravenously every 3 weeks. A median of 141,255 T cells and some 82,000 unique TCRs was obtained from blood samples, and a median clonality of 0.080 was observed. About nine tenths of the roughly 29 patients were males with bladder-origin urothelial cancer, and about 65% of the roughly 30 reported a prior smoking history. The study was an exploratory multi-omic analysis of somatic, immune and clinical correlates of response to PD-L1 blockade with atezolizumab in urothelial cancer. In the same patients, pretreatment tumors underwent whole exome sequencing and RNA sequencing in addition to TCR sequencing. Pretreatment blood TCR-seq was available for 30 or so patients, at least one posttreatment blood collection was obtained for 25 or so patients, and tumor TCR-seq was available for 25 or so patients. Blood samples were analyzed at 3 weeks after treatment start (second dose) and at 6 weeks after treatment start. Patients had an ECOG performance status of 0 or 1 and had received between 0 and 3 prior chemotherapy regimens. TCR sequencing covered pretreatment tumor samples and matched, serially collected peripheral blood taken before and after atezolizumab treatment. Several patients achieved durable clinical benefit and some 21 did not. Durable clinical benefit was defined as a progression-free survival longer than 6 months, and TCR features were additionally tested against progression-free survival and overall survival. The paper as a whole reports these results and caveats: Improved progression-free and overall survival was associated with having pretreatment peripheral blood TCR clonality below the median. Because of the small sample size (n ≈ 27) and the many exploratory analyses performed, the results are intended to be regarded as hypothesis-generating. Among patients with durable benefit, tumor-associated TCR clones showed greater expansion in peripheral blood 3 weeks after treatment started (n = 22, p = 0.022).

The CDR1 and CDR2 encoded by the germline V gene are KGHSH and LQKENI. Deletion took 6 bases off V and 0 bases off J, with a span of 12 bases between the germline ends. The CDR3 starts with the cysteine, ends with the phenylalanine, and has 14 residues. Only the CDR3 region is kept as DNA, spanning 42 bases read in frame from base 1. Per the publication, the time point label means: pretreatment peripheral blood. A total of 25 to 30 patients with locally advanced or metastatic urothelial carcinoma, treated at Memorial Sloan Kettering on a trial protocol, made up the cohort. Peripheral blood mononuclear cells were collected pretreatment and during treatment, at between 1 and 8 total time points per patient. The Qiagen DNeasy Blood extraction kit was used to purify genomic DNA from total PBMCs and tumor samples. PBMCs were collected pretreatment and during treatment, and were isolated and stored as previously described.

On this clone itself: No cognate antigen has been identified for it. Per-nucleotide qualities are absent, and no much larger clonotype sits a single base away.

Synthetic TCR analog templates were spiked into each PCR to estimate absolute template abundance from read counts. The immunoSEQ assay used bias-controlled V and J gene primers to amplify TCRbeta CDR3 regions from genomic DNA. Sequencing of rearranged TCRbeta segments was done at approximately 20X coverage. Regarding the original processing steps: Sequencing errors were corrected by clustering and CDR3s were annotated against IMGT to assign V, D and J genes. Downstream analyses used only productive TCRbeta rearrangements and left out out-of-frame or stop-codon sequences. To compute clonality, Shannon entropy was normalized by the log of the number of unique productive sequences and then subtracted from one. Clones differing between time points or between blood and tumor were identified by Fisher's exact test with Benjamini-Hochberg correction at adjusted p below 0.01. TCRdb mirrors the immuneACCESS table, restricted to in-frame sequences. Some clones are absent from its copies; in checked studies, under half trace to an unresolved V gene, and the reason for the others is unknown. Clone size and V and J calls were adopted from that table, with D and trimming inferred from the DNA. The table for this sample lists about 52,000 clones; about three quarters of them were counted only once. The ten largest clones add up to roughly 3.9% of the sample.

The rearranged chain carries TRBV18 and TRBJ2-7, with TRBD2 tentatively as D gene (6 bases match). The TCR sequence derives from a man between 65 and 85 years old with urothelial cancer. Source: PBMCs, taken around atezolizumab (anti-PD-L1) treatment. The base sequence is TGTGCCAGCTCCCGGGACGGGAGCTCCTACGAGCAGTACTTC. This codes for CASSRDGSSYEQYF.